Below, 9 T cell receptor beta chains from the same sample are listed, as sequenced in a study of blood T cell repertoires in COVID-19. Clones were sequenced by immunoSEQ multiplex PCR, and TCRdb holds only the in-frame ones, with some missing. The profile shows about 370,000 clones, 80% to 90% of them singletons. Sequencing was done on a sample of peripheral blood. The receptors shown here come from a woman in her 30s with COVID-19, enrolled during active disease.

This rearrangement joins TRBV18 to TRBJ2-7; 8 bases are a match to TRBD1. The CDR3 is 14 amino acids. Per germline, CDR1 KGHSH and CDR2 LQKENI. V shed 3 bases and J 3 bases; nucleotides not matched to a gene: 4. CDR3 sequence reads: CASSPDRVVYEQYF. The CDR3 DNA reads as TGTGCCAGCTCACCGGACAGGGTAGTCTACGAGCAGTACTTC.

This chain links TRBV19 with TRBJ2-3, with TRBD1 matching 9 bases. After removal of 6 bases from V and 3 bases from J, the junction contained 13 bases not matched to a gene. This CDR3 contains 17 residues. Germline V gene lookup returns CDR1 LNHDA and CDR2 SQIVND (reference sequence). The DNA of the CDR3 is TGTGCCAGTAGCCTATACCCCGGGACAGGGTCGACAGATACGCAGTATTTT. This translates into CASSLYPGTGSTDTQYF.

The chain links TRBV4-1 to TRBJ2-7; D is perhaps TRBD2 (6 bases). V was trimmed by 5 bases and J by 5 bases, leaving 16 bases between them. CDR3 length equals 14 residues. Germline CDR1 reads MGHRA; CDR2 reads YSYEKL. The CDR3 nucleotides are TGCGCCAGCAGCGGGGACTTCGCGACCCACGAGCAGTACTTC. This gives the protein CASSGDFATHEQYF.

V usage is TRBV10-3 and J usage is TRBJ1-1, with D uncertain. This CDR3 region has 14 residues. Germline V gives CDR1 ENHRY, CDR2 SYGVKD. The V end was cut by 4 bases, the J end by 0 bases, with 9 bases between. In DNA, the CDR3 is TGTGCCATCAGTGGAGCGGGGATGAACACTGAAGCTTTCTTT. It yields the protein CAISGAGMNTEAFF.

The chain is built from TRBV28 and TRBJ1-5, with a weak D call TRBD1 (6 bases). The V end was cut by 6 bases, the J end by 5 bases, with 14 bases between. The CDR3 spans 14 residues. Germline V lookup: CDR1 MDHEN, CDR2 SYDVKM. In DNA, the CDR3 is TGTGCCAGCAGGAGGGGGGGGTCGGATCAGCCCCAGCATTTT. This encodes CASRRGGSDQPQHF. The full variable domain, with the rest looked up from reference TRBV28 and TRBJ1-5, is DVKVTQSSRYLVKRTGEKVFLECVQDMDHENMFWYRQDPGLGLRLIYFSYDVKMKEKGDIPEGYSVSREKKERFSLILESASTNQTSMYLCASRRGGSDQPQHFGDGTRLSIL.

This clone was seen only a few times. V usage is TRBV19 and J usage is TRBJ2-1, with 10 bases fitting TRBD1. The CDR3 consists of 15 residues. V lost 5 bases to trimming and J lost 6 bases; unmatched junction nucleotides: 7. Germline V gene sequence: CDR1 LNHDA, CDR2 SQIVND (reference sequence). CDR3 DNA sequence: TGTGCCAGTAGTCCCGGACAGGGGGTTCTCAATGAGCAGTTCTTC. The encoded protein is CASSPGQGVLNEQFF.

This chain connects TRBV7-2 to TRBJ2-5; TRBD2 agrees at 9 bases. Germline V gene data show CDR1 as SGHTA and CDR2 as FQGNSA. The CDR3 has 17 amino acids. Unmatched junction bases numbered 8, after V lost 2 bases and J lost 1 base. The CDR3 protein is CASSLQGSGRPQETQYF. The DNA of the CDR3 is TGTGCCAGCAGCTTACAGGGCAGCGGGAGGCCCCAAGAGACCCAGTACTTC. The variable domain in full, completed from reference TRBV7-2 and TRBJ2-5, reads GAGVSQSPSNKVTEKGKDVELRCDPISGHTALYWYRQSLGQGLEFLIYFQGNSAPDKSGLPSDRFSAERTGGSVSTLTIQRTQQEDSAVYLCASSLQGSGRPQETQYFGPGTRLLVL.

This chain joins TRBV5-6 and TRBJ2-2; TRBD2 aligns across 8 bases. Trimming removed 1 base from V and 5 bases from J; junction bases left unmatched: 7. Germline CDR1 reads SGHDT; CDR2 reads YYEEEE. The CDR3 contains 16 residues. The CDR3 here is CASSLMAGGGTGELFF. CDR3 DNA: TGTGCCAGCAGCTTGATGGCGGGAGGAGGAACCGGGGAGCTGTTTTTT.

The chain uses TRBV12-3 or TRBV12-4 and TRBJ2-2; TRBD2 might be the D (5 bases). Trimming left V 9 bases short and J 4 bases short, with 12 bases between. The CDR3 runs to 13 residues. CDR3 residues: CASSALSTGELFF. The CDR3 DNA reads TGTGCCAGTAGCGCACTTAGCACCGGGGAGCTGTTTTTT.